This TCR beta chain was captured in a study of T cell changes during pregnancy in multiple sclerosis. This CDR3 has 15 residues. The germline gives CDR1 PRHDT, CDR2 FYEKMQ (reference sequence). The trim removed 1 base at V and 7 bases at J, leaving 8 bases unmatched. A few counts support this clone. Clones were sequenced by immunoSEQ multiplex PCR, and TCRdb holds only the in-frame ones, with some missing. The data contain 55,000 to 85,000 clones, roughly 91% of them seen just once; the ten biggest clones take up about 0.3%. The rearrangement joins TRBV13 to TRBJ2-7; TRBD2 agrees at 9 bases. Sequencing used CD4+ T cells from peripheral blood mononuclear cells, obtained after pregnancy. The receptor was derived from a female donor with multiple sclerosis, enrolled in a pregnancy study. CDR3 sequence: CASSLDVSGGLEQYF. CDR3 bases: TGTGCCAGCAGCTTAGATGTTAGCGGGGGACTAGAGCAGTACTTC.